This T cell receptor beta chain was sequenced for a study of beta chain features in type 1 diabetes. Study summary: There were approximately 100,000,000 sorted cells examined across all samples.

A few counts support this clone. The antigen is unknown. Expressed TCRB transcripts were sequenced because the isolated RNA had all been reverse transcribed beforehand. It was found that naive, central memory and regulatory T cell samples averaged approximately 3.9 million reads. Profiling relied on immunoSEQ multiplex PCR, and the TCRdb table lists in-frame clones only, not all of them. The sample records some 360,000 clones, roughly a fifth being singletons. Overall study results and limits: Moderately but significantly shorter TCRB CDR3s were found in Type 1 diabetes patients in all four CD4+ subsets.

V was pared by 6 bases and J by 7 bases, with 8 bases of the junction left unmatched. Germline values: CDR1 MGHRA, CDR2 YSYEKL. The CDR3 is made up of 15 amino acids. Sequenced input: naive CD4+ T cells from blood. The chain joins TRBV4-1 to TRBJ2-1, with 11 nucleotides matching TRBD2. The receptor's source is a young woman in good health. CDR3 sequence: CASSLLGLAANEQFF. CDR3 nucleotide sequence: TGCGCCAGCAGTTTACTGGGACTAGCGGCGAATGAGCAGTTCTTC.